The 7 T cell receptor beta chains reported below all come from one sample, sequenced in a study of control samples from healthy donors and cancer patients. Method: immunoSEQ multiplex PCR; TCRdb's copy keeps in-frame clones and lacks some. The profile shows some 150,000 clones, 93% of them singletons. The sample comprised blood. The receptors here all came from a man in his fifties or sixties in good health.

This chain connects TRBV19 to TRBJ2-1; D assignment may be TRBD1 or TRBD2 (5 bases each). Germline V gene data show CDR1 as LNHDA and CDR2 as SQIVND (reference sequence). Trimming removed 6 bases from V and 2 bases from J, with 14 bases in between. CDR3 length: 15 residues. CDR3: CASSPSRGPYNEQFF. The CDR3 DNA reads TGTGCCAGTAGCCCTTCGAGGGGCCCCTACAATGAGCAGTTCTTC.

The chain carries TRBV11-3 and TRBJ2-1; TRBD2 matches 10 bases. Germline V gene lookup returns CDR1 SGHNT and CDR2 YENEEA. The CDR3 consists of 19 residues. Trimming removed 5 bases from V and 4 bases from J; junction bases left unmatched: 17. CDR3 amino acids: CASSASLAGGYSGYNEQFF. The CDR3, as DNA: TGTGCCAGCAGCGCCTCCTTAGCGGGAGGTTATAGTGGGTACAATGAGCAGTTCTTC.

The chain couples TRBV10-3 to TRBJ2-3, with 7 bases that match TRBD1. Trimming cost V 6 bases and J 2 bases; bases outside gene matches: 5. The CDR3 length is 14 residues. Germline-derived CDR1 and CDR2 are ENHRY and SYGVKD. The CDR3 is CAIRTGNPTDTQYF. The CDR3, as DNA: TGTGCCATCAGGACAGGGAACCCCACAGATACGCAGTATTTT.

The V call is TRBV24-1, the J call TRBJ2-2, with 7 bases fitting TRBD1. The CDR3 runs to 15 residues. CDR1 is KGHDR and CDR2 is SFDVKD in the germline V gene. J lost 2 bases, V lost 9 bases, and 8 bases had no gene match. The CDR3 DNA follows: TGTGCCACCGGGACCCGGGACAGAAACACCGGGGAGCTGTTTTTT. Translating gives CATGTRDRNTGELFF.

V usage is TRBV11-3 and J usage is TRBJ2-2, with 7 bases identical to TRBD2. The CDR3 contains 16 residues. Germline trimming cut 4 bases from V and 5 bases from J; bases unmatched to any gene: 10. Germline CDR1 and CDR2: SGHNT and YENEEA. The CDR3 DNA reads as TGTGCCAGCAGCTCCCTTCGCGGGAGAGGTACCGGGGAGCTGTTTTTT. This sequence encodes CASSSLRGRGTGELFF.

The V gene is TRBV4-2, the J gene TRBJ2-7; TRBD2 matches at 10 bases. V lost 3 bases and J lost 6; bases outside the gene matches: 8. The CDR3 contains 15 residues. CDR1 is LGHNA and CDR2 is YNFKEQ in the germline V gene. CDR3 protein: CASSQEAGGPREQYF. The CDR3 coding sequence is TGTGCCAGCAGCCAGGAAGCGGGAGGGCCGCGCGAGCAGTACTTC.

This chain links TRBV7-9 with TRBJ2-1; perhaps TRBD2 as D (6 bases). V lost 6 bases, J lost 3 bases, and 12 bases lay in between. In germline, CDR1 is SEHNR, CDR2 FQNEAQ (reference sequence). This CDR3 region has 14 residues. CDR3 sequence (DNA): TGTGCCAGCAGTCCATTGGGACTCTACAATGAGCAGTTCTTC. Its translation: CASSPLGLYNEQFF.